The entry that follows covers one T cell receptor beta chain sequence. The data derive from a study of blood T cell repertoires in COVID-19. Overall study: Italy, Spain and the United States were the sources of the convalescent and acute COVID-19 samples. Sources were T cells, B-cell-depleted T cells, or PBMCs; the material itself was cDNA or gDNA.

Original processing methods: The assay estimated nucleated cells by amplifying reference gene primers. TCRdb's copy holds only in-frame clones and misses some; the assay was immunoSEQ multiplex PCR. V and J calls and clone size come straight from that table; D and trimming were deduced from the DNA. The sample records some 100,000 clones, roughly nine tenths being singletons. V was clipped by 6 bases and J by 3 bases; unmatched bases: 13. Germline V gene sequence: CDR1 MDHEN, CDR2 SYDVKM. The CDR3 totals 16 residues. The clonotype originates from a woman of 80 years or more with active COVID-19. What was sequenced was peripheral blood. The chain uses TRBV28 and TRBJ1-1; TRBD1 aligns across 7 bases. The DNA of the CDR3 is TGTGCCAGCAGCCTAGGACAGGAGGGACAATACACTGAAGCTTTCTTT. Translation gives CASSLGQEGQYTEAFF.